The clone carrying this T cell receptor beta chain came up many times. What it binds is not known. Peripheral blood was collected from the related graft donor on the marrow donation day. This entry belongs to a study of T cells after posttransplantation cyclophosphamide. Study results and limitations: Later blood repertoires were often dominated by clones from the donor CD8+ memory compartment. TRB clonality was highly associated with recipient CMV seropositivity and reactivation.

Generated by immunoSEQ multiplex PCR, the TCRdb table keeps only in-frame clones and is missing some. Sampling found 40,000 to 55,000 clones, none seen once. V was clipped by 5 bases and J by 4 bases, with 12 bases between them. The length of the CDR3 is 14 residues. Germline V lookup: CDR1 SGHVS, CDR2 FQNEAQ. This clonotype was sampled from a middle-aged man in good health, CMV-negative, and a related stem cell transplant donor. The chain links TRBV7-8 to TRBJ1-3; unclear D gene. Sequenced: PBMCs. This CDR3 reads CASSDDWVGNTIYF. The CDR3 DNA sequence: TGTGCCAGCAGCGACGACTGGGTAGGAAACACCATATATTTT. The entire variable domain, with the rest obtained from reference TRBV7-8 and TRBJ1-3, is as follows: GAGVSQSPRYKVAKRGQDVALRCDPISGHVSLFWYQQALGQGPEFLTYFQNEAQLDKSGLPSDRFFAERPEGSVSTLKIQRTQQEDSAVYLCASSDDWVGNTIYFGEGSWLTVV.